Listed below are T cell receptor beta chains from one sample, sequenced in a study of blood T cell repertoires in COVID-19. Profiled with immunoSEQ multiplex PCR; TCRdb holds only in-frame clones, not every one. The sample includes 190,000 or so clones, approximately 78% of them seen just once. The sample consisted of PBMCs or T cells enriched from blood (not recorded which). These receptors all stem from a middle-aged man who had recovered from COVID-19. Both conserved end residues are part of each CDR3. The D gene is left open where the match is weak. Clone size is stated in some rows and not others, as once, few, many or a class when expanded.

j_call v_call d_call clone_size cdr3_aa cdr3_nt
TRBJ2-3 TRBV27 - - CASSLVTASPDTQYF TGTGCCAGCAGTTTAGTCACCGCCAGTCCCGATACGCAGTATTTT
TRBJ1-1 TRBV14 - - CASSLRTYTEAFF TGTGCCAGCAGCCTCCGGACATACACTGAAGCTTTCTTT
TRBJ2-1 TRBV30 TRBD1 once CALDDRGGNEQFF TGTGCCCTCGACGACAGGGGGGGGAATGAGCAGTTCTTC
TRBJ1-2 TRBV2 - - CASSESRTVGNGYTF TGTGCCAGCAGTGAATCAAGGACAGTGGGGAATGGCTACACCTTC
TRBJ1-2 TRBV5-5 TRBD1 - CASSYDRVYGYTF TGTGCCAGCAGCTACGACAGGGTCTATGGCTACACCTTC
TRBJ1-5 TRBV21-1 - - CASSPRGYFSNQPQHF TGTGCCAGCAGCCCCAGGGGGTATTTTAGCAATCAGCCCCAGCATTTT
TRBJ2-1 TRBV30 - - CAWSVLGGVEQFF TGTGCCTGGAGTGTACTGGGAGGAGTTGAGCAGTTCTTC
TRBJ1-2 TRBV19 TRBD1 - CASNDRGWGGGYTF TGTGCCAGTAATGACAGGGGCTGGGGAGGAGGCTACACCTTC
TRBJ1-4 TRBV27 TRBD1 - CASSLTGQINEKLFF TGTGCCAGCAGTTTAACGGGACAGATTAATGAAAAACTGTTTTTT
TRBJ2-5 TRBV9 TRBD1 - CASSSGQGAGETQYF TGTGCCAGCAGCTCGGGACAGGGGGCTGGAGAGACCCAGTACTTC
TRBJ2-4 TRBV12-3/TRBV12-4 - - CASSGRRDIQYF TGTGCCAGCTCCGGCAGGAGGGACATTCAGTACTTC
TRBJ1-5 TRBV9 - - CASSVATGAGPQHF TGTGCCAGCAGCGTAGCTACAGGAGCGGGGCCCCAGCATTTT
TRBJ1-4 TRBV6-1 TRBD1 - CASSETGGREKLFF TGTGCCAGCAGTGAGACAGGGGGCAGAGAAAAACTGTTTTTT
TRBJ1-5 TRBV6-5 - - CASSYSPTANQPQHF TGTGCCAGCAGTTACTCCCCGACAGCCAATCAGCCCCAGCATTTT
TRBJ2-2 TRBV19 TRBD2 - CASSIWRGGTGELFF TGTGCCAGTAGTATCTGGAGGGGAGGGACCGGGGAGCTGTTTTTT
TRBJ1-1 TRBV7-6 - - CASSLVGGVNTEAFF TGTGCCAGCAGCTTAGTAGGGGGTGTGAACACTGAAGCTTTCTTT
TRBJ1-1 TRBV3-1/TRBV3-2 - - CASSQVGPGDTEAFF TGTGCCAGCAGCCAAGTCGGTCCAGGGGACACTGAAGCTTTCTTT
TRBJ1-2 TRBV9 - once CASSPSGGVNYGYTF TGTGCCAGCAGCCCAAGCGGGGGTGTCAACTATGGCTACACCTTC
TRBJ1-6 TRBV5-1 - - CASSLWRNNSPLHF TGCGCCAGCAGCTTGTGGCGGAATAATTCACCCCTCCACTTT
TRBJ2-2 TRBV10-3 - - CAISGGSVYKNTGELFF TGTGCCATCAGTGGGGGTAGCGTCTATAAGAACACCGGGGAGCTGTTTTTT
TRBJ1-2 TRBV6-5 - few CASSYSIQPTNYGYTF TGTGCCAGCAGTTACTCGATACAGCCTACTAACTATGGCTACACCTTC
TRBJ2-5 TRBV7-9 - - CASSLGLLAQETQYF TGTGCCAGCAGCTTAGGTTTGCTAGCTCAAGAGACCCAGTACTTC
TRBJ1-1 TRBV27 TRBD1 once CASSFRDRGREEAFF TGTGCCAGCAGTTTCCGGGACAGGGGGCGCGAAGAAGCTTTCTTT
TRBJ1-2 TRBV5-6 - - CASSFKPGSTLRYGYTF TGTGCCAGCAGCTTTAAACCCGGGTCCACTCTTCGCTATGGCTACACCTTC
TRBJ2-7 TRBV5-1 TRBD2 - CASSSRTSGGPPRYEQYF TGCGCCAGCAGCTCGCGGACTAGCGGGGGGCCCCCGCGCTACGAGCAGTACTTC
TRBJ1-2 TRBV7-9 - few CASSLEEYGYTF TGTGCCAGCAGCTTAGAAGAGTATGGCTACACCTTC
TRBJ1-1 TRBV6-5 - once CASSYRAGNTEAFF TGTGCCAGCAGTTACCGCGCAGGGAACACTGAAGCTTTCTTT
TRBJ2-5 TRBV30 TRBD2 - CAWSLLANQETQYF TGTGCCTGGAGTTTACTAGCGAACCAAGAGACCCAGTACTTC
TRBJ1-3 TRBV2 TRBD1 - CASSDRGTGNTIYF TGTGCCAGCAGTGACAGGGGGACTGGAAACACCATATATTTT